This T cell receptor (beta chain) stems from a study of blood T cell repertoires in COVID-19. The germline gives CDR1 LNHDA, CDR2 SQIVND (reference sequence). The CDR3 runs to 15 residues. Trimming removed 2 bases from V and 6 bases from J; junction bases left unmatched: 5. This clone was seen once. In the source study's methods: Amplification of reference gene primers provided the estimated nucleated cell counts. Repertoires were generated with immunoSEQ multiplex PCR, while TCRdb's copy carries only in-frame clones and drops some. That table supplies the V and J calls and clone size; D and trimming were determined from the DNA. Of 25,000 to 30,000 clones listed, approximately 71% were seen once; the top ten hold about 17%.

The clonotype comes from a human donor in a cohort sampled during active COVID-19. What was sequenced was peripheral blood. J is TRBJ2-1 and V is TRBV19, with 9 bases fitting TRBD2. Here the CDR3 DNA reads TGTGCCAGTAGTATACGTAGCGGGAGTGGCAATGAGCAGTTCTTC. Its protein product is CASSIRSGSGNEQFF.